The 21 T cell receptor beta chains listed next were all sequenced from one sample in a study of shared clonotypes between healthy human individuals. The repertoire was sequenced with immunoSEQ multiplex PCR; TCRdb's copy has only in-frame clones and lacks some. Seen here are over a million clones, roughly 97% observed once, and the top ten hold 1.2%. The sequencing input was naive CD4+ T cells sorted from blood. Subset: CD45RA+ positively selected. The receptors originated from a man between 25 and 39 years old in good health.

The V and J genes are TRBV6-6 and TRBJ1-1; 7 bases fit TRBD1. The CDR3 contains 14 residues. Germline V gives CDR1 MNHNY, CDR2 SVGAGI (reference sequence). The V and J ends lost 6 bases and 4 bases, in that order; junction bases with no gene match: 8. The CDR3 sequence: CASRPPRQGTEAFF. The CDR3 DNA follows: TGTGCCAGCAGGCCCCCTCGACAGGGCACTGAAGCTTTCTTT.

This rearrangement joins TRBV6-1 to TRBJ1-2; the D gene is possibly TRBD1 (6 bases). Trimming pared 1 base from V and 5 bases from J, leaving 8 bases between. Germline lookup yields CDR1 MNHNS and CDR2 SASEGT. This CDR3 comprises 13 residues. The CDR3 is CASSEEGVYGYTF. CDR3 bases: TGTGCCAGCAGTGAAGAGGGGGTTTATGGCTACACCTTC.

This chain uses TRBV28 with TRBJ1-1; 7 bases line up with TRBD1. Germline V lookup: CDR1 MDHEN, CDR2 SYDVKM. This CDR3 contains 14 residues. Trimming took 5 bases from V and 5 from J; bases not matched to a gene: 8. CDR3 sequence reads: CASSTQTGETEAFF. CDR3 sequence (DNA): TGTGCCAGCAGTACCCAAACAGGGGAGACTGAAGCTTTCTTT.

This CDR3 is CAIRRKEVDTTGELFF. The CDR3 DNA is TGTGCCATCAGAAGAAAGGAGGTGGACACCACCGGGGAGCTGTTTTTT. This sequence joins TRBV10-3 and TRBJ2-2; D tentatively reads TRBD1 or TRBD2 (5 bases each). CDR1 is ENHRY and CDR2 is SYGVKD in the germline V gene. The CDR3 loop spans 16 amino acids. V was shortened by 6 bases and J by 4 bases, with 18 bases between the two germline ends.

This clone has a handful of counts. The chain uses TRBV14 and TRBJ2-2, with a weak D call TRBD2 (5 bases). Germline CDR1 SGHDN, CDR2 FVKESK. V gave up 1 base and J gave up 8 bases, with 17 bases separating them. The CDR3 has 16 amino acids. The CDR3 reads CASSQVREWASGELFF. The CDR3 nucleotides read TGTGCCAGCAGCCAAGTTCGGGAATGGGCATCTGGGGAGCTGTTTTTT. Based on the CDR3 plus reference TRBV14 and TRBJ2-2, the full variable domain is EAGVTQFPSHSVIEKGQTVTLRCDPISGHDNLYWYRRVMGKEIKFLLHFVKESKQDESGMPNNRFLAERTGGTYSTLKVQPAELEDSGVYFCASSQVREWASGELFFGEGSRLTVL.

The genes are TRBV19 and TRBJ1-4; the D is unclear. The germline V gene has CDR1 LNHDA and CDR2 SQIVND (reference sequence). V was pared by 1 base and J by 8 bases, with 11 bases between. This CDR3 contains 14 residues. The CDR3 sequence: CASSIGYGYEKLFF. The DNA of the CDR3 is TGTGCCAGTAGTATAGGTTACGGCTACGAAAAACTGTTTTTT. The entire variable domain, with the rest obtained from reference TRBV19 and TRBJ1-4, is as follows: DGGITQSPKYLFRKEGQNVTLSCEQNLNHDAMYWYRQDPGQGLRLIYYSQIVNDFQKGDIAEGYSVSREKKESFPLTVTSAQKNPTAFYLCASSIGYGYEKLFFGSGTQLSVL.

The gene calls are TRBV27 and TRBJ2-7, with 8 bases identical to TRBD1. The CDR3 covers 16 residues. Germline loops: CDR1 MNHEY, CDR2 SMNVEV (reference sequence). V shed 4 bases and J 6 bases; nucleotides not matched to a gene: 14. The CDR3 DNA is TGTGCCAGCAGTTCCAGGATCTCAGGGGGCGGTTTCGAGCAGTACTTC. This translates into CASSSRISGGGFEQYF.

This chain uses TRBV7-8 with TRBJ1-3; D gene uncertain. The length of the CDR3 is 12 residues. V dropped 10 bases and J dropped 0 bases, with 7 bases sitting between them. Looked up from germline, CDR1 is SGHVS and CDR2 is FQNEAQ. The DNA for the CDR3 is TGTGCCACTGGGGACTCTGGAAACACCATATATTTT. Amino acids: CATGDSGNTIYF.

This chain joins TRBV2 and TRBJ2-4; D may correspond to TRBD1 or TRBD2 (6 bases each). The ends were cut back, 2 bases at V and 0 bases at J, with 11 bases in the middle. The CDR3 runs to 16 residues. Germline V lookup: CDR1 SNHLY, CDR2 FYNNEI. CDR3 loop: CASSELWGAAKNIQYF. The DNA of the CDR3 is TGTGCCAGCAGTGAACTATGGGGGGCAGCCAAAAACATTCAGTACTTC.

The V and J genes are TRBV5-1 and TRBJ2-5; TRBD2 might be the D (6 bases). Germline V gene data show CDR1 as SGHRS and CDR2 as YFSETQ. Trimming took off 2 bases at V and 5 bases at J, with 7 bases between the two ends. The CDR3 is 12 amino acids. The CDR3 region has the DNA TGCGCCAGCAGCTTACTAGCCGAGACCCAGTACTTC. It encodes CASSLLAETQYF.

V is TRBV5-4 and J is TRBJ1-1; 9 bases agree with TRBD1. The germline CDR1 and CDR2 sequences are SGHNT and YYREEE (reference sequence). The V segment lost 3 bases and the J segment 1 base; nucleotides outside the gene matches: 4. The CDR3 has 15 residues. The CDR3 bases are TGTGCCAGCAGCTGGAGGACAGGGGAGAACACTGAAGCTTTCTTT. Translation: CASSWRTGENTEAFF.

In its sample, this clone was seen once. The V call is TRBV25-1, the J call TRBJ2-7, with a possible D match to TRBD2 (6 bases). Trimming pared 2 bases from V and 6 bases from J, leaving 11 bases between. The CDR3 extends over 13 amino acids. CDR1 and CDR2 from the germline V gene are MGHDK and SYGVNS. The CDR3 here is CASSERQGGEQYF. In DNA form, the CDR3 reads TGTGCCAGCAGTGAAAGGCAGGGAGGCGAGCAGTACTTC.

The gene calls are TRBV28 and TRBJ2-7; 8 bases map to TRBD2. The CDR3 sequence is 16 residues long. J gave up 3 bases and V 6 bases, and 13 bases lay outside the gene matches. Germline CDR1 and CDR2: MDHEN and SYDVKM. The CDR3 is CASSRSGSGRGYEQYF. CDR3 DNA sequence: TGTGCCAGCAGCCGGAGCGGGAGTGGTAGGGGCTACGAGCAGTACTTC.

V is TRBV7-9 and J is TRBJ2-3; D is undetermined. V was clipped by 3 bases and J by 2 bases, with 12 bases between them. Germline CDR1 is SEHNR and CDR2 is FQNEAQ (reference sequence). The CDR3 totals 15 residues. The chain's CDR3 is CASSLGLDFTDTQYF. The CDR3 nucleotides are TGTGCCAGCAGCTTGGGTCTAGATTTCACAGATACGCAGTATTTT.

The chain uses TRBV28 and TRBJ1-4, with 10 bases lining up with TRBD1. Germline V gene data show CDR1 as MDHEN and CDR2 as SYDVKM. V lost 5 bases, J lost 7 bases, and 7 bases stayed unmatched. The CDR3 is 15 residues long. For the CDR3, the DNA is TGTGCCAGCAGTCCCCCGGACAGGGGGGCTGAAAAACTGTTTTTT. Its protein is CASSPPDRGAEKLFF. The variable domain in full, completed from reference TRBV28 and TRBJ1-4, reads DVKVTQSSRYLVKRTGEKVFLECVQDMDHENMFWYRQDPGLGLRLIYFSYDVKMKEKGDIPEGYSVSREKKERFSLILESASTNQTSMYLCASSPPDRGAEKLFFGSGTQLSVL.

CDR3 sequence reads: CASSAGLAGHNTQYF. The CDR3 DNA sequence: TGTGCCAGCAGTGCAGGACTAGCGGGACATAATACGCAGTATTTT. V usage is TRBV6-1 and J usage is TRBJ2-3, with TRBD2 matching 12 bases. Germline V CDR1 and CDR2: MNHNS, SASEGT. CDR3 length equals 15 residues. V was clipped by 4 bases and J by 7 bases; unmatched bases: 6.

To note about this clone: This specimen includes other DNA sequences encoding the same CDR3. This chain links TRBV18 with TRBJ2-5, with a tentative D call TRBD2 (6 bases). V was shortened by 1 base and J by 4 bases, with 13 bases between the two germline ends. The CDR3 runs 15 residues. Germline V gives CDR1 KGHSH, CDR2 LQKENI. In DNA, the CDR3 is TGTGCCAGCTCACCACTCTCGGGAGCGGGAGAGACCCAGTACTTC. Its protein product is CASSPLSGAGETQYF.

The chain combines TRBV9 with TRBJ2-7; no definite D call. The CDR3 totals 13 residues. CDR1 is SGDLS and CDR2 is YYNGEE in the germline V gene. The germline V and J ends were trimmed by 3 bases and 0 bases, with 7 bases remaining between them. For the CDR3, the DNA is TGTGCCAGCAGCGAAGACAACTCCTACGAGCAGTACTTC. Translation gives CASSEDNSYEQYF.

This clone was seen just once. V gene TRBV10-3 combines with J gene TRBJ2-3, with no clear D. The V gene's germline CDR1 is ENHRY and CDR2 SYGVKD. The CDR3 loop spans 13 amino acids. V was clipped by 6 bases and J by 0 bases, with 7 bases between them. This CDR3 is CAISLSSTDTQYF. For the CDR3, the DNA is TGTGCCATCAGCTTATCTAGCACAGATACGCAGTATTTT.

The chain links TRBV5-5 to TRBJ2-2; D not resolved. With 0 bases removed from V and 6 bases from J, the gap between germline ends came to 6 bases. Germline V lookup: CDR1 SGHKS, CDR2 YYEKEE (reference sequence). This CDR3 comprises 13 residues. The CDR3 DNA follows: TGTGCCAGCAGCTTGGCCAGTGCCGGGGAGCTGTTTTTT. Protein product: CASSLASAGELFF.

The J gene is TRBJ1-1, the V gene TRBV7-2; D is perhaps TRBD1 (6 bases). CDR3 length equals 14 residues. Germline V gene lookup returns CDR1 SGHTA and CDR2 FQGNSA. Trimming stripped 3 bases from V and 1 base from J, with 9 bases between. CDR3 protein: CASSFRGRNTEAFF. The DNA for the CDR3 is TGTGCCAGCAGCTTCAGGGGCAGGAACACTGAAGCTTTCTTT.